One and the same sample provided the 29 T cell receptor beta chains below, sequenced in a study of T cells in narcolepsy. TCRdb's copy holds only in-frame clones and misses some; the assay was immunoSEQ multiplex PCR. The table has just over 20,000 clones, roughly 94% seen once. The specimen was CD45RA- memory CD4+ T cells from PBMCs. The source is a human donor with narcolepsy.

CDR3 in amino acids: CASSAGQGAGVNIQYF. Written as DNA, the CDR3 is TGTGCCAGTAGTGCGGGACAGGGGGCGGGGGTCAACATTCAGTACTTC. The V gene is TRBV19, the J gene TRBJ2-4; 12 bases fit TRBD1. Germline V lookup: CDR1 LNHDA, CDR2 SQIVND (reference sequence). Trimming at V came to 5 bases and at J to 7 bases, leaving 9 bases not matched to a gene. There are 16 residues in the CDR3.

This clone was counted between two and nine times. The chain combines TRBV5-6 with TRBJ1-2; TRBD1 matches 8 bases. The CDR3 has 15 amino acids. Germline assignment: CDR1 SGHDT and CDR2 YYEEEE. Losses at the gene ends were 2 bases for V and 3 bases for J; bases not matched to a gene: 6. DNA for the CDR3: TGTGCCAGCAGCTTCGGGACAGGTGGGGACTATGGCTACACCTTC. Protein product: CASSFGTGGDYGYTF.

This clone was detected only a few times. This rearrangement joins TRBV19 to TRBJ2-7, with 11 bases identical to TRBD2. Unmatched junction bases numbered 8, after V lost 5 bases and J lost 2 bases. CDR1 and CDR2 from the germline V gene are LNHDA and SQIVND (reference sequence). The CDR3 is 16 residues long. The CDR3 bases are TGTGCCAGTAGTCCACTCGGGACTAGCGGAACCTACGAGCAGTACTTC. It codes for CASSPLGTSGTYEQYF.

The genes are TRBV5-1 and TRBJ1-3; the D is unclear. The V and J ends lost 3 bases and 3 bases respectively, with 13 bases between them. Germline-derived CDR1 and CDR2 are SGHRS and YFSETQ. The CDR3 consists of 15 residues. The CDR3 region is CASSSVPKHGNTIYF. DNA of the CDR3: TGCGCCAGCAGCTCCGTTCCAAAGCATGGAAACACCATATATTTT.

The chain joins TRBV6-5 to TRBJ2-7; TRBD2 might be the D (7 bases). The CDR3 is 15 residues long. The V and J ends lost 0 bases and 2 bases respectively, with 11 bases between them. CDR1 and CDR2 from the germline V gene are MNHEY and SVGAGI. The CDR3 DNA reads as TGTGCCAGCAGTTACTCGGGGGAGGGGGCCTACGAGCAGTACTTC. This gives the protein CASSYSGEGAYEQYF.

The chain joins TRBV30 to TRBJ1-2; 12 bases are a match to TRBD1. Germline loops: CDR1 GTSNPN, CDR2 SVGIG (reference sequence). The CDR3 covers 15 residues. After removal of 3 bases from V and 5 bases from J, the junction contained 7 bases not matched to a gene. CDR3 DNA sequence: TGTGCCTGGAGCCGGGACAGGGGGCCTGGTTATGGCTACACCTTC. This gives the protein CAWSRDRGPGYGYTF.

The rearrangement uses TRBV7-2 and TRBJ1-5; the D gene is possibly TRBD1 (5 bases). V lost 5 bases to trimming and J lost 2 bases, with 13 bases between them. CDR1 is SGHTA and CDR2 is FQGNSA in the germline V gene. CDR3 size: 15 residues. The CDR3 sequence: CASSPGLTGNQPQHF. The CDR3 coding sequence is TGTGCCAGCAGCCCGGGACTAACAGGCAATCAGCCCCAGCATTTT.

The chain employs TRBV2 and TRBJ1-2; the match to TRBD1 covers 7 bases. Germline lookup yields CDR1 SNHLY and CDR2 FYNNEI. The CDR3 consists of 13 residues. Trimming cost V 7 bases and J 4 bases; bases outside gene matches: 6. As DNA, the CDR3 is TGTGCCAGCACCCTTCAGGGGGGCTATGGCTACACCTTC. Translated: CASTLQGGYGYTF.

The CDR3 reads CATSREDRGNEKLFF. CDR3 DNA sequence: TGTGCCACCAGCAGGGAGGACAGGGGAAATGAAAAACTGTTTTTT. V and J are TRBV15 and TRBJ1-4, with TRBD1 matching over 9 bases. The junction had 4 bases not matched to a gene; V was cut back by 3 bases and J by 5 bases. Germline CDR1 and CDR2: LNHNV and YYDKDF (reference sequence). This CDR3 is built from 15 residues.

CDR3 region: CSAPDRYGYTF. CDR3 nucleotides: TGCAGTGCGCCGGACCGTTATGGCTACACCTTC. The chain has TRBV20-1 and TRBJ1-2; no definite D call. The CDR3 is 11 amino acids. V was clipped by 6 bases and J by 5 bases, with 10 bases between them. Per the germline V gene, CDR1 is DFQATT and CDR2 is SNEGSKA (reference sequence).

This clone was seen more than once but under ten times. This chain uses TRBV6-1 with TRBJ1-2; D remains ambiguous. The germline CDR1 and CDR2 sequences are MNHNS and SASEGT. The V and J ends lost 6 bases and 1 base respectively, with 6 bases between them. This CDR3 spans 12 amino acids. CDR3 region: CASSQDNYGYTF. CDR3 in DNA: TGTGCCAGCAGCCAGGATAACTATGGCTACACCTTC.

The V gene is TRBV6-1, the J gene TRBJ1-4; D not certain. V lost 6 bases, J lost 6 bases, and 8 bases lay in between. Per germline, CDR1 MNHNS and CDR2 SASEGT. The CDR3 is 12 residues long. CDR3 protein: CASRPTYEKLFF. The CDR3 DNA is TGTGCCAGCAGGCCGACGTATGAAAAACTGTTTTTT.

CDR3 bases: TGTGCCAACTACACAGATACGCAGTATTTT. It yields the protein CANYTDTQYF. The chain recombines TRBV6-5 with TRBJ2-3; no firm D call. V lost 10 bases, J lost 2 bases, and 4 bases lay in between. CDR3 size: 10 residues. In germline, CDR1 is MNHEY, CDR2 SVGAGI.

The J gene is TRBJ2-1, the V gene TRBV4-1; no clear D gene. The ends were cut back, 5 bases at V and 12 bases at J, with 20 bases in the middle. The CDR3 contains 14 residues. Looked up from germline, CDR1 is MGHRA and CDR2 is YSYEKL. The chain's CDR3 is CASSLSSVDLGQFF. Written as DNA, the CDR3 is TGCGCCAGCAGCTTGTCCTCAGTGGACCTAGGGCAGTTCTTC.

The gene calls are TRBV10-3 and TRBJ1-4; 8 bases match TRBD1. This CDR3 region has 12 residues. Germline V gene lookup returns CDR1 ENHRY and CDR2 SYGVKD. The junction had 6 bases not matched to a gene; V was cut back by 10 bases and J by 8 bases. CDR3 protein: CATGQGVEKLFF. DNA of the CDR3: TGTGCCACCGGACAGGGAGTCGAAAAACTGTTTTTT.

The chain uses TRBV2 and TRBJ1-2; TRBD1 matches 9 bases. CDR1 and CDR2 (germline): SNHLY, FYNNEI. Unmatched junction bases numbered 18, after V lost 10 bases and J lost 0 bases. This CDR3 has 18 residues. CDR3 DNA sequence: TGTGCCACTGAACCGGGACAGGGAACTTTCTGGGCTAACTATGGCTACACCTTC. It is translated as CATEPGQGTFWANYGYTF.

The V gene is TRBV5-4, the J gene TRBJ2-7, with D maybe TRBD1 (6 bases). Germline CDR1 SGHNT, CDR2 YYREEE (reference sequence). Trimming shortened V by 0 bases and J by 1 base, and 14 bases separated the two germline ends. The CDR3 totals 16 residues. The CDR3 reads CASSLGGPRGSYEQYF. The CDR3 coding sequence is TGTGCCAGCAGCTTGGGTGGTCCCAGGGGATCCTACGAGCAGTACTTC.

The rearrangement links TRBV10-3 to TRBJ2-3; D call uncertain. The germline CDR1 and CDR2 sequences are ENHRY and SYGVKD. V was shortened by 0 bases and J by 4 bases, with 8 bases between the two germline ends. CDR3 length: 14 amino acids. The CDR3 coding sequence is TGTGCCATCAGTGAGTCGACGAGCGCAGATACGCAGTATTTT. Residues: CAISESTSADTQYF.

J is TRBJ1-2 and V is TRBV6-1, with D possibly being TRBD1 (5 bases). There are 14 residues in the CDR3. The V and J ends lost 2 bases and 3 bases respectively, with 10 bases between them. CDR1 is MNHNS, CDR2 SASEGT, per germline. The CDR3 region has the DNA TGTGCCAGCAGTGAAATGTTGGGGGACTATGGCTACACCTTC. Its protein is CASSEMLGDYGYTF.

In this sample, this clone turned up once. As DNA, the CDR3 is TGTGCCAGCAGCCCCCGGGAAGCGGGAGGATCCTACAATGAGCAGTTCTTC. Translated: CASSPREAGGSYNEQFF. The V gene is TRBV7-3, the J gene TRBJ2-1; 9 positions match TRBD2. The CDR3 extends over 17 amino acids. J lost 1 base, V lost 5 bases, and 9 bases had no gene match. Germline V gene data show CDR1 as SGHTA and CDR2 as FQGTGA.

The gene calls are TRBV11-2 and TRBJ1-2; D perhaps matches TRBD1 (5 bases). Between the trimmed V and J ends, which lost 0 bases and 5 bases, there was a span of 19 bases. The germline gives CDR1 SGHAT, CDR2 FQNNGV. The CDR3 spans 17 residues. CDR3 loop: CASSLDSLTGATYGYTF. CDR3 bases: TGTGCCAGCAGCTTAGATTCTCTCACAGGCGCGACTTATGGCTACACCTTC.

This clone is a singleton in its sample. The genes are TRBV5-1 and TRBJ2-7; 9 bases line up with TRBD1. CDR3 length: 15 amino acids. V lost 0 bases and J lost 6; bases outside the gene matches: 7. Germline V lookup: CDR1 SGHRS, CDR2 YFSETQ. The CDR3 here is CASSLDGGQGLEQYF. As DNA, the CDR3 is TGCGCCAGCAGCTTGGACGGGGGACAGGGCCTCGAGCAGTACTTC.

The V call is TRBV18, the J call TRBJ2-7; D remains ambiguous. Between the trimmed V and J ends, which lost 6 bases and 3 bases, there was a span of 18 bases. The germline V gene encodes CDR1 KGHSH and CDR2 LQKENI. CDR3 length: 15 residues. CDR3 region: CASSDARGRVYEQYF. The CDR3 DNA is TGTGCCAGCTCTGACGCCCGAGGACGGGTCTACGAGCAGTACTTC.

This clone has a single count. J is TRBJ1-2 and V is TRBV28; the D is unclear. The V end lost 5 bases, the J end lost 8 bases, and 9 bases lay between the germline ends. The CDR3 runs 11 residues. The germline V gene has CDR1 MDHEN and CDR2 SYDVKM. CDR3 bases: TGTGCCAGCAGTACCTTGGTGGGCTACACCTTC. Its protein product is CASSTLVGYTF.

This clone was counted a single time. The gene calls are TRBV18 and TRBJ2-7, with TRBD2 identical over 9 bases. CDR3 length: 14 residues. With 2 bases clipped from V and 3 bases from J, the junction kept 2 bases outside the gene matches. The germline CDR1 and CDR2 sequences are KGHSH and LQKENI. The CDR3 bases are TGTGCCAGCTCACCAAGCGGGAGGTTCTACGAGCAGTACTTC. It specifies CASSPSGRFYEQYF.

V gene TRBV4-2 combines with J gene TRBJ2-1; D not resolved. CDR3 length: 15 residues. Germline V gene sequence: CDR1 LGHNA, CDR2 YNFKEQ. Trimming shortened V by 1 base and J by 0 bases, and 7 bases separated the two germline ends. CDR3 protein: CASSQGKRSYNEQFF. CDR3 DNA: TGTGCCAGCAGCCAAGGGAAGCGCTCCTACAATGAGCAGTTCTTC.

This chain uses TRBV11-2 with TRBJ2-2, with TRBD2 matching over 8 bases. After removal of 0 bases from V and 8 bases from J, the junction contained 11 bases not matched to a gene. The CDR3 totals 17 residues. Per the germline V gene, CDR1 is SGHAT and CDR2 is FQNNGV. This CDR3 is CASSLEGGRPLRGELFF. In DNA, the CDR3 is TGTGCCAGCAGCTTAGAAGGCGGGAGGCCTCTCAGAGGGGAGCTGTTTTTT.

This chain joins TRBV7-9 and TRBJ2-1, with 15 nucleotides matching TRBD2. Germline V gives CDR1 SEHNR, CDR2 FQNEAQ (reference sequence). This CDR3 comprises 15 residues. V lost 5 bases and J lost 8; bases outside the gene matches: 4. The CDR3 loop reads CASSQGLAGGDEQFF. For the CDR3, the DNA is TGTGCCAGCAGCCAGGGACTAGCGGGAGGCGATGAGCAGTTCTTC.

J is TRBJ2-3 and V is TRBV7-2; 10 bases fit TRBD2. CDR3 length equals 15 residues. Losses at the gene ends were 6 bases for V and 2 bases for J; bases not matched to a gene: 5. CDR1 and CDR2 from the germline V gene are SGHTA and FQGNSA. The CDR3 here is CASSELAGNTDTQYF. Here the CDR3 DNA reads TGTGCCAGCAGTGAACTAGCGGGAAACACAGATACGCAGTATTTT.